Listed below are T cell receptor beta chains from one sample, sequenced in a study of early T cells in non-severe SARS-CoV-2 infection. TCRdb analysed the 5' RACE reads with MiXCR anew, one entry per CDR3 protein. The repertoire holds roughly 67,000 distinct CDR3 sequences, with 12% as singletons. Specimen: whole blood. The receptor source for this set is an adult who was a healthcare worker with PCR-confirmed SARS-CoV-2 infection or an uninfected control (not recorded which). Each CDR3 is given with its conserved first and last residue. A D gene is named only where the DNA matches it firmly. Expanded clones get a size class; other rows say once, few or many, or leave the size out.

D gene	clone size	V gene	J gene	CDR3 DNA	CDR3 protein
-	many	TRBV5-1	TRBJ1-1	TGCGCCAGCAGCCGGGCGGGGGAGTCTGCTTTCTTT	CASSRAGESAFF
-	many	TRBV11-3	TRBJ2-1	TGTGCCAGCAGTTCAGCGGGCGGCGAGCAGTTCTTC	CASSSAGGEQFF
-	many	TRBV10-3	TRBJ2-1	TGTGCCATCAGTGAGGGCCCGAGGGAGGAGCAGTTCTTC	CAISEGPREEQFF
-	few	TRBV12-3/TRBV12-4	TRBJ1-4	TGTGCCAGCAGTTTCGGCGGCTTGAATGAAAAACTGTTTTTT	CASSFGGLNEKLFF
TRBD1	few	TRBV11-2	TRBJ1-1	TGTGCCAGCAGCTTAGCCACAGGGGGAAACACTGAAGCTTTCTTT	CASSLATGGNTEAFF
-	few	TRBV19	TRBJ2-1	TGTGCCAGTCGCCTCACGGGGGTACCCTACAATGAGCAGTTCTTC	CASRLTGVPYNEQFF
-	-	TRBV7-2	TRBJ1-6	TGTGCCAGCAGCTTAAATTTCCCTGTTGTTAACCTCCACTTT	CASSLNFPVVNLHF
-	few	TRBV2	TRBJ2-6	TGTGCCAGCAGGTTGGCAGGGGCCGGGGCCAACGTCCTGACTTTC	CASRLAGAGANVLTF
-	many	TRBV2	TRBJ1-1	TGTGCCAGTGCGGCTGGGACCACTGAAGCTTTCTTT	CASAAGTTEAFF
-	-	TRBV18	TRBJ2-5	TGTGCCAGCTCACCCAGCTTTGGGCAAGAGACCCAGTACTTC	CASSPSFGQETQYF
-	few	TRBV21-1	TRBJ2-7	TGTGCCAGCAGGGACAGGGAAGGGGACGAGCAGTACTTC	CASRDREGDEQYF
TRBD2	few	TRBV19	TRBJ2-1	TGTGCCAGTAGTATAGATGGACTAGCGGGGGGAAGCTCCTACAATGAGCAGTTCTTC	CASSIDGLAGGSSYNEQFF
-	many	TRBV19	TRBJ2-6	TGTGCCAGTAGTATTCTCCGCCAGGTGGCTGGGGCCAACGTCCTGACTTTC	CASSILRQVAGANVLTF
-	-	TRBV12-3/TRBV12-4	TRBJ2-7	TGTGCCAGCACCCTGGGGGAGCAGTACTTC	CASTLGEQYF
-	few	TRBV6-5	TRBJ2-1	TGTGCCAGCAGTTACGCGAATGAGCAGTTCTTC	CASSYANEQFF
-	many	TRBV4-1	TRBJ1-5	TGCGCCAGCAGCCAAGAAGGAGGCAATCAGCCCCAGCATTTT	CASSQEGGNQPQHF
-	-	TRBV11-2	TRBJ2-7	TGTGCCAGCAGCTTGGGTTCGGCTCGCTACGAGCAGTACTTC	CASSLGSARYEQYF
-	few	TRBV28	TRBJ1-6	TGTGCCAGCAGTTCTTCTCCCTCACCCCTCCACTTT	CASSSSPSPLHF
-	many	TRBV11-2	TRBJ2-1	TGTGCCAGCAGCTTAGATGATTGGGACGTAGCTAACAATGAGCAGTTCTTC	CASSLDDWDVANNEQFF
-	-	TRBV4-1	TRBJ2-3	TGCGCCAGCAGCCAAGGTCTGGGGCCTAGCACAGATACGCAGTATTTT	CASSQGLGPSTDTQYF
-	few	TRBV12-3/TRBV12-4	TRBJ2-7	TGTGCCAGCTCCTCACGGAGGGGATCCTACGAGCAGTACTTC	CASSSRRGSYEQYF
TRBD1	-	TRBV2	TRBJ2-7	TGTGCCAGCTCGTGGACAGGGTCCTACGAGCAGTACTTC	CASSWTGSYEQYF
-	many	TRBV6-6	TRBJ1-6	TGTGCCAGCAGTTACTCGACCGGGAGCTCCTATAATTCACCCCTCCACTTT	CASSYSTGSSYNSPLHF
TRBD1	many	TRBV27	TRBJ2-7	TGTGCCAGCAGTTTTGGGGACAGGCCCTACGAGCAGTACTTC	CASSFGDRPYEQYF
-	many	TRBV4-3	TRBJ2-1	TGCGCCAGCAGCCAAGATTCTGGGGGCGACTACAATGAGCAGTTCTTC	CASSQDSGGDYNEQFF
TRBD1	-	TRBV5-1	TRBJ2-3	TGCGCCAGCAGCTTGTACAGGGGTCCGGAGGAAACGCAGTATTTT	CASSLYRGPEETQYF
TRBD1	many	TRBV7-6	TRBJ2-2	TGTGCCAGCAGCTTGGGGACAGAAAGCGGGGAGCTGTTTTTT	CASSLGTESGELFF
-	many	TRBV19	TRBJ2-1	TGTGCCAGTATGACGGGGAACTACAATGAGCAGTTCTTC	CASMTGNYNEQFF
-	-	TRBV30	TRBJ2-7	TGTGCCTGGAGAGGACCCCACCTAGGTACCTACGAGCAGTACTTC	CAWRGPHLGTYEQYF
TRBD1	-	TRBV5-1	TRBJ1-6	TGCGCCAGCAGCTTGGGCGGCCGGACAGGGAGTAATTCACCCCTCCACTTT	CASSLGGRTGSNSPLHF
TRBD1	many	TRBV25-1	TRBJ2-2	TGTGCCAGCAGTGACCTTAGACAGGGCGGAAACACCGGGGAGCTGTTTTTT	CASSDLRQGGNTGELFF
-	many	TRBV5-1	TRBJ1-4	TGCGCCAGCAGCTTGGCCTTTAAGGGGTTTGGAACTAATGAAAAACTGTTTTTT	CASSLAFKGFGTNEKLFF
-	-	TRBV7-9	TRBJ1-2	TGTGCCAGCAGCTTCCCGACGGCCTATGGCTACACCTTC	CASSFPTAYGYTF
-	-	TRBV5-1	TRBJ2-3	TGCGCCAGCAGCTTGGCTCAGAACACAGATACGCAGTATTTT	CASSLAQNTDTQYF
TRBD2	few	TRBV10-3	TRBJ2-3	TGTGCCATCAAACTAGCGGGGGTGGTGGATACGCAGTATTTT	CAIKLAGVVDTQYF
-	few	TRBV3-1	TRBJ1-2	TGTGCCAGCAGCCAGACCGGGGCAGTCCCTAACTATGGCTACACCTTC	CASSQTGAVPNYGYTF
TRBD2	few	TRBV20-1	TRBJ2-1	TGCAGTGCTAGTACTAGCGGGGGGAGCTCCTACAATGAGCAGTTCTTC	CSASTSGGSSYNEQFF
-	-	TRBV7-9	TRBJ1-5	TGTGCCAGCAGCCTATTGACATCCAATCAGCCCCAGCATTTT	CASSLLTSNQPQHF
TRBD2	few	TRBV20-1	TRBJ2-1	TGCAGTGCTTTTACCGGACTAGCGGGGCTATACAATGAGCAGTTCTTC	CSAFTGLAGLYNEQFF
TRBD1	many	TRBV25-1	TRBJ2-7	TGTGCCAGCAGTGAATCGGACAGGGGGTCCTCCGAGCAGTACTTC	CASSESDRGSSEQYF
TRBD2	-	TRBV7-6	TRBJ2-5	TGTGCCAGCAGCTTAGGCCGGACTAGCGGGGGCAGGCAGACCCAGTACTTC	CASSLGRTSGGRQTQYF
-	many	TRBV6-5	TRBJ1-2	TGTGCCAGCAGTACCTGGGGGCCTAGGGGAGATGGCTACACCTTC	CASSTWGPRGDGYTF
-	many	TRBV20-1	TRBJ1-1	TGCAGTGCTAGAGATTGGTCGTATGACACTGAAGCTTTCTTT	CSARDWSYDTEAFF
TRBD1	many	TRBV4-1	TRBJ1-1	TGCGCCAGCAGCCCGGGACAGTACACTGAAGCTTTCTTT	CASSPGQYTEAFF
-	few	TRBV20-1	TRBJ1-2	TGCAGTGCTAGTAGTGGCGATGGCTACACCTTC	CSASSGDGYTF
TRBD1	few	TRBV5-1	TRBJ2-3	TGCGCCAGCAAGGGACAGGCCGGGCGAGATACGCAGTATTTT	CASKGQAGRDTQYF
-	many	TRBV11-2	TRBJ2-3	TGTGCCAGCAGCCCGGGGGTCAGCACAGATACGCAGTATTTT	CASSPGVSTDTQYF
-	many	TRBV11-2	TRBJ2-5	TGTGCCAGCAGCGGAACCCAAGAGACCCAGTACTTC	CASSGTQETQYF
TRBD2	many	TRBV11-2	TRBJ2-7	TGTGCCAGCAGCTCCCCGGGGAGGGAAGTCTACGAGCAGTACTTC	CASSSPGREVYEQYF
TRBD1	-	TRBV5-1	TRBJ2-1	TGCGCCAGCAGCCCCCAACAGGGGAGCCCAATATACAATGAGCAGTTCTTC	CASSPQQGSPIYNEQFF
-	-	TRBV2	TRBJ1-5	TGTGCCAGCATGGCAGGGGAGATGGTCAATCAGCCCCAGCATTTT	CASMAGEMVNQPQHF
-	few	TRBV19	TRBJ2-1	TGTGCCAGTACCCAAGACCGTAGCTCCTACAATGAGCAGTTCTTC	CASTQDRSSYNEQFF
TRBD2	medium-sized	TRBV11-2	TRBJ2-2	TGTGCCAGCACTCAAACCGGGGGGTCGAACACCGGGGAGCTGTTTTTT	CASTQTGGSNTGELFF